This T cell receptor beta chain was captured by sequencing in a study of blood T cell repertoires in COVID-19. Here immunoSEQ multiplex PCR was the method, and the copy in TCRdb shows in-frame clones only, minus some. The sample has 200,000 to 300,000 clones, approximately 85% seen once; the top ten hold approximately 0.7%. With 4 bases clipped from V and 5 bases from J, the junction kept 4 bases outside the gene matches. The germline V gene encodes CDR1 SGHRS and CDR2 YFSETQ. The CDR3 runs to 13 residues. This TCR was recovered from a human donor in a cohort sampled during active COVID-19. V gene TRBV5-1 combines with J gene TRBJ1-1; the match to TRBD1 covers 8 bases. Material for sequencing was peripheral blood. CDR3 bases: TGCGCCAGCAGCCCGGACAGGGAGACTGAAGCTTTCTTT. It specifies CASSPDRETEAFF. The whole variable domain, filled in from reference TRBV5-1 and TRBJ1-1, reads KAGVTQTPRYLIKTRGQQVTLSCSPISGHRSVSWYQQTPGQGLQFLFEYFSETQRNKGNFPGRFSGRQFSNSRSEMNVSTLELGDSALYLCASSPDRETEAFFGQGTRLTVV.